This passage covers 2 T cell receptor beta chains from one sample sequenced in a study of blood T cell repertoires in COVID-19. The protocol was immunoSEQ multiplex PCR, while the TCRdb copy is restricted to in-frame clones and leaves out a portion. The data contain approximately 350,000 clones, approximately 92% of them seen just once; the ten biggest clones take up roughly 0.99%. Material: PBMCs or T cells enriched from blood (not recorded which). The receptors were sampled from a young man who had recovered from COVID-19.

The V gene is TRBV28, the J gene TRBJ1-3; no clear D. Germline CDR1 reads MDHEN; CDR2 reads SYDVKM. V lost 6 bases and J lost 0, with 15 bases in between. This CDR3 spans 16 amino acids. This CDR3 reads CASSPPGYSSGNTIYF. CDR3 coding DNA: TGTGCCAGCAGCCCCCCCGGGTACTCCTCTGGAAACACCATATATTTT.

This clone appeared a single time. DNA of the CDR3: TGTGCCAGCAGTTTACCATTGGCGGGAGTTCCCAGTGAGCAGTTCTTC. It codes for CASSLPLAGVPSEQFF. The chain joins TRBV27 to TRBJ2-1, with 7 bases matching TRBD2. Germline CDR1 and CDR2: MNHEY and SMNVEV (reference sequence). The CDR3 extends over 16 amino acids. The trim removed 2 bases at V and 9 bases at J, leaving 13 bases unmatched.